These T cell receptor beta chains were read from a single sample in a study of technical replicates of blood from several donors. This table comes from immunoSEQ multiplex PCR, and its TCRdb copy is limited to in-frame clones, with some not included. The data hold fewer than 80,000 clones, with under 90% observed a single time. Sequenced sample: PBMCs. These receptors originate from a human donor in good health. Some clones in this sample may be carry-over from other donors' samples. The CDR3 runs from the conserved cysteine through the conserved F or W. The D gene is left open where the match is weak. Size is omitted from some rows. Given values are once, few, many or a class for expanded clones.

TRBD1 | TRBJ2-2 | once | TRBV29-1 | CSGRDREPGELFF | TGCAGCGGACGGGACAGGGAACCCGGGGAGCTGTTTTTT
. | TRBJ2-5 | once | TRBV20-1 | CSAARETQYF | TGCAGTGCCGCGAGGGAGACCCAGTACTTC
TRBD2 | TRBJ2-1 | . | TRBV18 | CASSPLPGLAGVMDEQFF | TGTGCCAGCTCACCTCTCCCGGGACTAGCGGGAGTAATGGATGAGCAGTTCTTC
TRBD1 | TRBJ1-6 | . | TRBV5-1 | CASSLAGGDRADSPLHF | TGCGCCAGCAGCTTGGCCGGTGGGGACAGGGCAGATTCACCCCTCCACTTT
. | TRBJ2-5 | . | TRBV7-9 | CASSLVSTETQYF | TGTGCCAGCAGCTTAGTCAGTACAGAGACCCAGTACTTC
. | TRBJ2-5 | . | TRBV6-5 | CASSSGEFQETQYF | TGTGCCAGCAGTTCAGGCGAATTCCAAGAGACCCAGTACTTC
. | TRBJ1-6 | . | TRBV4-3 | CASSQDGGGNPLHF | TGCGCCAGCAGCCAAGATGGTGGAGGGAATCCCCTCCACTTT
. | TRBJ1-2 | few | TRBV5-6 | CASSTVRGVRGYTF | TGTGCCAGCAGCACCGTCAGGGGTGTTCGTGGCTACACCTTC
TRBD1 | TRBJ2-7 | . | TRBV18 | CASSPRDRGSQSYEQYF | TGTGCCAGCTCACCGAGGGACAGGGGGAGTCAGTCCTACGAGCAGTACTTC
TRBD1 | TRBJ1-5 | . | TRBV6-1 | CASSAGRGPNQPQHF | TGTGCCAGCAGTGCTGGCAGGGGGCCAAATCAGCCCCAGCATTTT
TRBD1 | TRBJ2-5 | . | TRBV4-3 | CASSPGQGVGETQYF | TGCGCCAGCAGCCCGGGACAGGGGGTGGGAGAGACCCAGTACTTC
TRBD2 | TRBJ2-1 | . | TRBV6-1 | CASSEGLRAGGLNEQFF | TGTGCCAGCAGTGAAGGGCTGCGGGCGGGGGGTCTGAATGAGCAGTTCTTC
. | TRBJ1-1 | once | TRBV5-1 | CASSFRGARTEAFF | TGCGCCAGCAGCTTTCGGGGGGCGCGGACTGAAGCTTTCTTT
TRBD2 | TRBJ2-3 | . | TRBV15 | CATSRGRGDTQYF | TGTGCCACCAGCCGCGGGAGGGGAGATACGCAGTATTTT
TRBD1 | TRBJ1-2 | few | TRBV19 | CASRHEGTANYGYTF | TGTGCCAGTAGACACGAAGGGACAGCTAACTATGGCTACACCTTC
. | TRBJ1-2 | . | TRBV29-1 | CSVEDPFDGYTF | TGCAGCGTTGAAGACCCTTTCGATGGCTACACCTTC
. | TRBJ2-7 | . | TRBV6-4 | CASSDTEQGEQYF | TGTGCCAGCAGTGATACTGAACAGGGCGAGCAGTACTTC
. | TRBJ1-1 | . | TRBV18 | CASSPPTSNEAFF | TGTGCCAGCTCACCACCTACTAGTAACGAAGCTTTCTTT
TRBD2 | TRBJ2-7 | . | TRBV6-5 | CASSRLAGGYYEQYF | TGTGCCAGCAGCCGGCTAGCGGGAGGCTACTACGAGCAGTACTTC
TRBD1 | TRBJ1-2 | . | TRBV18 | CASSPQGGAYGYTF | TGTGCCAGCTCACCCCAGGGGGGTGCCTATGGCTACACCTTC
TRBD2 | TRBJ2-7 | . | TRBV5-1 | CASSPHWTSSYEQYF | TGCGCCAGCAGCCCTCATTGGACTAGTTCCTACGAGCAGTACTTC
TRBD1 | TRBJ1-2 | . | TRBV11-2 | CASSGGQGAATGGYTF | TGTGCCAGCAGCGGGGGACAGGGGGCGGCCACAGGCGGCTACACCTTC
. | TRBJ2-5 | . | TRBV9 | CASSVDESRGIQYF | TGTGCCAGCAGCGTAGATGAGAGCCGGGGGATCCAGTACTTC
TRBD2 | TRBJ2-1 | . | TRBV4-1 | CASSQRGLAVYYNEQFF | TGCGCCAGCAGCCAGCGGGGACTAGCGGTTTACTACAATGAGCAGTTCTTC
. | TRBJ2-1 | . | TRBV7-2 | CASSYDRGSYNEQFF | TGTGCCAGCAGCTACGACAGAGGCTCCTACAATGAGCAGTTCTTC
. | TRBJ2-1 | . | TRBV6-1 | CASRRQELNYNEQFF | TGTGCCAGCAGGCGACAGGAATTAAATTACAATGAGCAGTTCTTC
. | TRBJ2-7 | . | TRBV15 | CATSSRTPTVEQYF | TGTGCCACCAGCAGCCGGACACCGACCGTCGAGCAGTACTTC
TRBD2 | TRBJ2-3 | . | TRBV9 | CASSVAGGIRTDTQYF | TGTGCCAGCAGCGTAGCGGGGGGGATCCGCACAGATACGCAGTATTTT
TRBD2 | TRBJ2-1 | few | TRBV7-2 | CASRLSSGVYNEQFF | TGTGCCAGCAGACTCTCTAGCGGGGTATACAATGAGCAGTTCTTC
. | TRBJ2-5 | . | TRBV5-1 | CASSLATGLQETQYF | TGCGCCAGCAGCTTGGCAACTGGTCTCCAAGAGACCCAGTACTTC
. | TRBJ1-1 | . | TRBV2 | CASNQRGGQGEAFF | TGTGCCAGCAACCAAAGGGGAGGTCAGGGTGAAGCTTTCTTT
. | TRBJ1-2 | . | TRBV10-2 | CASSQGAFYGYTF | TGCGCCAGCAGCCAAGGGGCGTTTTATGGCTACACCTTC
TRBD1 | TRBJ2-2 | . | TRBV5-1 | CASRGTAYTGELFF | TGCGCCAGCAGAGGGACAGCGTACACCGGGGAGCTGTTTTTT
. | TRBJ1-1 | . | TRBV5-4 | CASSWDSNTEAFF | TGTGCCAGCAGCTGGGACTCGAACACTGAAGCTTTCTTT
. | TRBJ1-5 | . | TRBV7-2 | CASSLDVGQPQHF | TGTGCCAGCAGCTTAGATGTCGGTCAGCCCCAGCATTTT
. | TRBJ2-1 | once | TRBV9 | CASSVAFDEQFF | TGTGCCAGCAGCGTTGCGTTCGATGAGCAGTTCTTC
. | TRBJ2-1 | . | TRBV7-6 | CASSIGGAHNEQFF | TGTGCCAGCAGCATAGGCGGCGCCCACAATGAGCAGTTCTTC
. | TRBJ2-1 | . | TRBV25-1 | CASSDSGTPRSWGQQFF | TGTGCCAGCAGTGATTCCGGGACACCCCGCTCGTGGGGGCAGCAGTTCTTC
TRBD1 | TRBJ2-5 | medium-sized | TRBV13 | CASRGQGDQETQYF | TGTGCCAGCAGGGGACAGGGGGACCAAGAGACCCAGTACTTC
. | TRBJ2-7 | . | TRBV15 | CATSRDRVGEQYF | TGTGCCACCAGCAGAGACAGGGTCGGTGAGCAGTACTTC
. | TRBJ2-7 | . | TRBV5-4 | CASSQKSTPRDEQYF | TGTGCCAGCAGCCAGAAGTCTACCCCCAGGGACGAGCAGTACTTC
. | TRBJ1-1 | few | TRBV11-1 | CASSFSTEAFF | TGTGCCAGCAGCTTCAGCACTGAAGCTTTCTTT
TRBD1 | TRBJ2-5 | . | TRBV29-1 | CSVESDRGRETQYF | TGCAGCGTTGAGAGTGACAGGGGCAGGGAGACCCAGTACTTC
TRBD1 | TRBJ2-3 | . | TRBV7-3 | CASSLRAGGLTDTQYF | TGTGCCAGCAGCTTGCGGGCAGGGGGCCTTACAGATACGCAGTATTTT
TRBD1 | TRBJ2-2 | . | TRBV7-9 | CASSYTGGDNEGELFF | TGTGCCAGCAGCTACACAGGGGGAGATAATGAAGGGGAGCTGTTTTTT
TRBD2 | TRBJ2-7 | . | TRBV5-1 | CASSLAAGDTYEQYF | TGCGCCAGCAGCTTGGCAGCGGGGGACACCTACGAGCAGTACTTC
. | TRBJ2-7 | . | TRBV7-6 | CASSPGQYSYEQYF | TGTGCCAGCAGCCCTGGACAGTACTCCTACGAGCAGTACTTC
. | TRBJ1-1 | . | TRBV18 | CASSQNQGNTEAFF | TGTGCCAGCTCACAAAACCAGGGGAACACTGAAGCTTTCTTT
TRBD1 | TRBJ2-7 | . | TRBV11-2 | CASSRDRGLEQYF | TGTGCCAGCAGCAGAGACAGGGGGCTCGAGCAGTACTTC
. | TRBJ2-5 | . | TRBV18 | CASSPGQWETQYF | TGTGCCAGCTCACCCGGACAGTGGGAGACCCAGTACTTC
TRBD1 | TRBJ1-1 | . | TRBV9 | CASSDRQGAIDTEAFF | TGTGCCAGCAGCGACCGACAGGGGGCTATCGACACTGAAGCTTTCTTT
TRBD2 | TRBJ2-7 | . | TRBV5-1 | CASSLEASGRASAYEQYF | TGCGCCAGCAGCTTGGAGGCTAGCGGGAGGGCCTCAGCCTACGAGCAGTACTTC
. | TRBJ2-1 | . | TRBV9 | CASSPGGRGWDNEQFF | TGTGCCAGCAGCCCGGGCGGCCGGGGGTGGGACAATGAGCAGTTCTTC
TRBD2 | TRBJ2-3 | . | TRBV10-2 | CASRTSGGGLDTQYF | TGCGCCAGCAGGACTAGCGGGGGGGGTCTTGATACGCAGTATTTT
TRBD1 | TRBJ2-1 | . | TRBV5-4 | CASSPPPRGNEQFF | TGTGCCAGCAGCCCACCGCCCAGGGGGAATGAGCAGTTCTTC
TRBD2 | TRBJ2-7 | . | TRBV18 | CASSRTTSGDYEQYF | TGTGCCAGCTCACGGACGACTAGCGGGGATTACGAGCAGTACTTC
. | TRBJ2-7 | . | TRBV27 | CASSFYGYEQYF | TGTGCCAGCAGTTTTTACGGCTACGAGCAGTACTTC
TRBD2 | TRBJ2-1 | . | TRBV30 | CAWSGLAGGAYNEQFF | TGTGCCTGGAGTGGACTAGCGGGGGGGGCCTACAATGAGCAGTTCTTC
TRBD1 | TRBJ2-2 | . | TRBV5-4 | CASSSAKDRMAGELFF | TGTGCCAGCAGCTCCGCAAAGGACAGGATGGCCGGGGAGCTGTTTTTT
. | TRBJ2-3 | . | TRBV7-9 | CASTSTDTQYF | TGTGCCAGCACCTCCACAGATACGCAGTATTTT